The rows below give T cell receptor beta chains drawn from one sample of a study of CD8 T cells in ankylosing spondylitis. In TCRdb, the 5' RACE reads were re-called with MiXCR into one record per CDR3 protein. The sample gives about 450,000 distinct CDR3 sequences, 25% to 30% of which show up once; about 0.89% is in the top ten. Sequenced input: blood, either unsorted or a sorted T cell fraction (not recorded which). The receptor set was obtained from a male donor with ankylosing spondylitis. CDR3s include the opening cysteine and the closing phenylalanine or tryptophan.

TRBV5-1,CASSLARVRNEQFF
TRBV27,CASSPGRSSGDTEAFF
TRBV12-3/TRBV12-4,CASRSREAESTDTQYF
TRBV6-2/TRBV6-3,CASRGTGTYEQYF
TRBV5-1,CARRSFYEQYF
TRBV5-1,CASREGGTDTQYF
TRBV6-2/TRBV6-3,CASSPLSGRGYYEQYF
TRBV29-1,CSVARATSTQYF
TRBV7-2,CASSSRSSGGLGGYTF
TRBV5-5,CASSLGGGSDTQYF
TRBV4-1,CASSPGTQYNEQFF
TRBV7-2,CASNSGRNYNEQFF
TRBV20-1,CTPLGQSSYNSPLHF
TRBV6-5,CASSYAGVGEKLFF
TRBV5-5,CASSLLLAGVDEQFF